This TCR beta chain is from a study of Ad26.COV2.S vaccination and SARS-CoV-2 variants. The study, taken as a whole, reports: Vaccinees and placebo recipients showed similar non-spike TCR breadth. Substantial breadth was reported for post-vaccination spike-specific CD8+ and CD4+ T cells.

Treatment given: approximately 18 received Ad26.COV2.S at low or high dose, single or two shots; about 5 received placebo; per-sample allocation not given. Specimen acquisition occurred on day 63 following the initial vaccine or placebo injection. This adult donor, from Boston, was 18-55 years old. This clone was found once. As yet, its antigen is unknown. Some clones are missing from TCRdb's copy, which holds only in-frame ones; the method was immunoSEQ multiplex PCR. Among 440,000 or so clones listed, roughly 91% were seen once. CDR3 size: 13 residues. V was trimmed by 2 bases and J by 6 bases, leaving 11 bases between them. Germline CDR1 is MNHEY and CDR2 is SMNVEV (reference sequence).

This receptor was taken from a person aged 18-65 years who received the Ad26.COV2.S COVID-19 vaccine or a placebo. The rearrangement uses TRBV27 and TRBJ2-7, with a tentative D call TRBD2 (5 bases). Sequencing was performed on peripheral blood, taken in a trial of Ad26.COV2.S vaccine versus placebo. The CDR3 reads CASSLPSGGEQYF. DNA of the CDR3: TGTGCCAGCAGTTTACCCTCAGGAGGCGAGCAGTACTTC.